Listed below are T cell receptor beta chains from one sample, sequenced in a study of blood T cell repertoires in COVID-19. This table comes from immunoSEQ multiplex PCR, and its TCRdb copy is limited to in-frame clones, with some not included. The sample includes about 220,000 clones, approximately 85% seen only once; the top ten take about 4.5%. Input material: peripheral blood. All receptors come from a woman aged 70-85 years with acute or convalescent COVID-19. CDR3s include the opening cysteine and the closing phenylalanine or tryptophan. Fields, in order: CDR3 length, clone size, J gene, D gene, V gene, CDR3 DNA, CDR3 protein. D genes are given only for firm matches. Where a row states a size, it is once, few, many or the class of an expanded clone; other rows omit it.

13,NA,TRBJ2-7,NA,TRBV6-4,TGTGCCAGCAGGACGGAGGGGGCGAGGGAGCAGTACTTC,CASRTEGAREQYF
14,NA,TRBJ1-1,TRBD1,TRBV5-1,TGCGCCAGCAGCCCAGGGGGCGGGTACACTGAAGCTTTCTTT,CASSPGGGYTEAFF
18,NA,TRBJ1-6,TRBD1,TRBV15,TGTGCCACCAGCAGAGTGGGGACAGGGAGCTCCTATAATTCACCCCTCCACTTT,CATSRVGTGSSYNSPLHF
18,NA,TRBJ1-2,TRBD1,TRBV15,TGTGCCACCAGCAGAGAGGGGACAGGGGTTCGGGTTAACTATGGCTACACCTTC,CATSREGTGVRVNYGYTF
13,NA,TRBJ1-4,NA,TRBV28,TGTGCCAGCAGGGTGGGGAGGGTTGAAAAACTGTTTTTT,CASRVGRVEKLFF
17,NA,TRBJ2-1,TRBD2,TRBV15,TGTGCCACCAGCAGAGGGGGCGGGGGGGCATCCTACAATGAGCAGTTCTTC,CATSRGGGGASYNEQFF
14,NA,TRBJ2-5,NA,TRBV9,TGTGCCAGCAGCCTCGAAGGACAGCTCACGGCCCAGTACTTC,CASSLEGQLTAQYF
14,NA,TRBJ1-1,TRBD1,TRBV18,TGTGCCAGCTCACCCGGACAGGGAAGCACTGAAGCTTTCTTT,CASSPGQGSTEAFF
14,NA,TRBJ2-7,NA,TRBV24-1,TGTGCCACCAGTTCAGTCGACAGCTTCTACGAGCAGTACTTC,CATSSVDSFYEQYF
11,NA,TRBJ1-1,NA,TRBV28,TGTGCCAGCACTCGACTGACTGAAGCTTTCTTT,CASTRLTEAFF
14,NA,TRBJ2-3,NA,TRBV3-1/TRBV3-2,TGTGCCAGCAGCCAAGCGACAATAACAGATACGCAGTATTTT,CASSQATITDTQYF
16,once,TRBJ1-3,TRBD1,TRBV5-1,TGCGCCAGCAGCCCACTGACAGGGGGGACGGGAAACACCATATATTTT,CASSPLTGGTGNTIYF
12,NA,TRBJ1-2,NA,TRBV6-6,TGTGCCAGCAGTTCCGGTTGGTATGGCTACACCTTC,CASSSGWYGYTF
12,few,TRBJ1-2,NA,TRBV11-2,TGTGCCAGCAGCTCAGGGTTATTTGGCTACACCTTC,CASSSGLFGYTF
12,NA,TRBJ2-5,TRBD2,TRBV29-1,TGCAGCGTTGGGGAGGGCGGGAAGACCCAGTACTTC,CSVGEGGKTQYF
15,NA,TRBJ2-5,NA,TRBV7-9,TGTGCCAGCAGCTTAGAATCAGTCCCGTCAGAGACCCAGTACTTC,CASSLESVPSETQYF
16,NA,TRBJ2-3,TRBD2,TRBV28,TGTGCCAGCAGTTTGACGGCTAGCGGGGGGCGAGATACGCAGTATTTT,CASSLTASGGRDTQYF
16,NA,TRBJ1-4,NA,TRBV4-1,TGCGCCAGCAGCCCATACTCGGACAGACTCAATGAAAAACTGTTTTTT,CASSPYSDRLNEKLFF
13,few,TRBJ2-3,TRBD1,TRBV6-5,TGTGCCAGCAGTACCCCAGGGGGAGATACGCAGTATTTT,CASSTPGGDTQYF
16,NA,TRBJ2-2,TRBD2,TRBV7-6,TGTGCCAGCAGCTCCTTTAGCGGGGAGAACACCGGGGAGCTGTTTTTT,CASSSFSGENTGELFF
17,NA,TRBJ2-2,TRBD2,TRBV3-1/TRBV3-2,TGTGCCAGCAGCCAAATAGGACTAGCGGTGAACACCGGGGAGCTGTTTTTT,CASSQIGLAVNTGELFF
15,NA,TRBJ2-7,TRBD1,TRBV4-2,TGTGCCAGCAGCCAAGGCCGGGACAGTACCTACGAGCAGTACTTC,CASSQGRDSTYEQYF
14,NA,TRBJ1-3,NA,TRBV7-2,TGTGCCAGCAGCTTGAAAACTTCTGGAAACACCATATATTTT,CASSLKTSGNTIYF
15,NA,TRBJ1-2,NA,TRBV7-8,TGTGCCAGCAGCTTAGCTGCAGGGAACCCCTATGGCTACACCTTC,CASSLAAGNPYGYTF
13,NA,TRBJ2-3,TRBD2,TRBV5-5,TGTGCCAGCGGACTAGCGGACACAGATACGCAGTATTTT,CASGLADTDTQYF
15,NA,TRBJ2-1,NA,TRBV7-9,TGTGCCAGCAGCTCTTGGAGGGTCCCGCGGAATGAGCAGTTCTTC,CASSSWRVPRNEQFF
13,NA,TRBJ2-7,TRBD1,TRBV10-3,TGTGCCATCATGATAGGACAGGGCGGATGGCAGTACTTC,CAIMIGQGGWQYF
14,once,TRBJ1-5,NA,TRBV6-6,TGTGCCAGCAGTTGGACAGAGTCCAATCAGCCCCAGCATTTT,CASSWTESNQPQHF
15,once,TRBJ1-5,TRBD1,TRBV19,TGTGCCAGTAGTGCCGGGACAGGGAACAATCAGCCCCAGCATTTT,CASSAGTGNNQPQHF
14,NA,TRBJ1-6,NA,TRBV7-9,TGTGCCAGCAGCCGGGACTCCTATAATTCACCCCTCCACTTT,CASSRDSYNSPLHF
15,NA,TRBJ1-5,TRBD1,TRBV19,TGTGCCAGTAGCGACTCAGGGGGTTACAATCAGCCCCAGCATTTT,CASSDSGGYNQPQHF
17,NA,TRBJ2-6,TRBD1,TRBV19,TGTGCCAGTAGTACCGGGACAGCCTCCTCTGGGGCCAACGTCCTGACTTTC,CASSTGTASSGANVLTF
16,many,TRBJ1-4,TRBD1,TRBV7-9,TGTGCCAGCAGCTTAGGGGCACAGGGGGCTAATGAAAAACTGTTTTTT,CASSLGAQGANEKLFF
11,NA,TRBJ1-1,NA,TRBV7-2,TGTGCCAGCAGCTTGAGGACTGAAGCTTTCTTT,CASSLRTEAFF
13,NA,TRBJ1-6,NA,TRBV6-1,TGTGCCAGCAGTGAAATTGGGAGAAACAGCCTCCACTTT,CASSEIGRNSLHF
13,once,TRBJ2-5,TRBD2,TRBV5-1,TGCGCCAGCAGCCCAACTAGCGGCGAGACCCAGTACTTC,CASSPTSGETQYF
14,NA,TRBJ1-1,TRBD1,TRBV2,TGTGCCAGCGCGGTGGGACAGACGAGTACTGAAGCTTTCTTT,CASAVGQTSTEAFF
13,NA,TRBJ2-7,NA,TRBV2,TGTGCCAGCAGTACGACACTCACCTACGAGCAGTACTTC,CASSTTLTYEQYF
14,once,TRBJ1-1,NA,TRBV9,TGTGCCAGCAGCCCTTGGACAGAAAACACTGAAGCTTTCTTT,CASSPWTENTEAFF
16,NA,TRBJ2-5,TRBD2,TRBV5-1,TGCGCCAGCAGCTTGGGACCGGCGGGGGGACAAGAGACCCAGTACTTC,CASSLGPAGGQETQYF
15,few,TRBJ2-6,NA,TRBV4-3,TGCGCCAGCAGCCGAGTGAGCTCTGGGGCCAACGTCCTGACTTTC,CASSRVSSGANVLTF
15,NA,TRBJ1-4,TRBD1,TRBV4-1,TGCGCCAGCAGCCAGACAGGGGAAACTAATGAAAAACTGTTTTTT,CASSQTGETNEKLFF
15,NA,TRBJ1-2,NA,TRBV5-4,TGTGCCAGCAGCTCATCCGGGACTTCTAACTATGGCTACACCTTC,CASSSSGTSNYGYTF
15,NA,TRBJ2-2,NA,TRBV11-3,TGTGCCAGCAGCCTGGGACACCCGAACACCGGGGAGCTGTTTTTT,CASSLGHPNTGELFF
14,once,TRBJ2-7,NA,TRBV6-6,TGTGCCAGCAGTTCTGGGGCAGGGCGCTACGAGCAGTACTTC,CASSSGAGRYEQYF
14,once,TRBJ1-1,NA,TRBV30,TGTGCCTGGAGGGGTAAAACAGGGTACACTGAAGCTTTCTTT,CAWRGKTGYTEAFF
14,NA,TRBJ1-3,NA,TRBV13,TGTGCCAGCAGCGAGGGGGGGCCCAGAAACACCATATATTTT,CASSEGGPRNTIYF
16,once,TRBJ1-4,NA,TRBV21-1,TGTGCCATCGCTCCCCCTTTAGGAGGAGGGAATGAAAAACTGTTTTTT,CAIAPPLGGGNEKLFF
13,NA,TRBJ1-5,NA,TRBV12-3/TRBV12-4,TGTGCCAGCAGACAGGGTTCCCAAGCGCCCCAGCATTTT,CASRQGSQAPQHF
17,few,TRBJ1-2,NA,TRBV19,TGTGCCAGTAGTATACTGCCGGAGGGGAGGGGAAACTATGGCTACACCTTC,CASSILPEGRGNYGYTF
16,NA,TRBJ1-1,TRBD1,TRBV14,TGTGCCAGCAGCCATGGACAGGGGAGGGCGTACACTGAAGCTTTCTTT,CASSHGQGRAYTEAFF
14,NA,TRBJ2-3,TRBD1,TRBV19,TGTGCCAGTAGTAAAGGACAGGGATCAGATACGCAGTATTTT,CASSKGQGSDTQYF
15,few,TRBJ2-3,TRBD1,TRBV4-2,TGTGCCAGCAGCCCTGGACAGGGGAGCTCAGATACGCAGTATTTT,CASSPGQGSSDTQYF
14,once,TRBJ1-2,NA,TRBV6-6,TGTGCCAGCAGTTATCCCCTAGGGGGCTATGGCTACACCTTC,CASSYPLGGYGYTF
12,NA,TRBJ1-2,TRBD1,TRBV28,TGTGCCAGCAACTCAGGGGGCTATGGCTACACCTTC,CASNSGGYGYTF
15,NA,TRBJ2-1,NA,TRBV5-1,TGCGCCAGCAGCTTCGGGGGTTACTCCTACAATGAGCAGTTCTTC,CASSFGGYSYNEQFF
15,few,TRBJ2-7,TRBD2,TRBV20-1,TGCAGTGCTAGTGCCTCAGCGGGACTTCAATACGAGCAGTACTTC,CSASASAGLQYEQYF
14,NA,TRBJ2-7,TRBD1,TRBV6-2/TRBV6-3,TGTGCCAGCAGTACAGGACAGGGAACTTACGAGCAGTACTTC,CASSTGQGTYEQYF
13,NA,TRBJ1-2,NA,TRBV5-4,TGTGCCAGCAGCTCTGACAGCAGCTATGGCTACACCTTC,CASSSDSSYGYTF
16,NA,TRBJ2-7,NA,TRBV15,TGTGCCACCAGCACACCCCCTGCGGGGGCCCCCTACGAGCAGTACTTC,CATSTPPAGAPYEQYF